Reported below is one T cell receptor beta chain. The method was immunoSEQ multiplex PCR; TCRdb's version includes in-frame clones alone and lacks a portion of them. The table lists about 560,000 clones, roughly four fifths of them singletons. The sample is drawn from a study of shared clonotypes between healthy human individuals. CDR1 LNHDA and CDR2 SQIVND come from the germline V gene (reference sequence). V was clipped by 6 bases and J by 9 bases, with 17 bases between them. The CDR3 length is 13 residues. This clonotype originated in a middle-aged woman in good health. Some clones in this sample may be carry-over from other donors' samples. Sequenced sample: PBMCs. The chain has TRBV19 and TRBJ2-5; no firm D call. For the CDR3, the DNA is TGTGCCAGTAGATACGGACCTGGCGAGGCCCAGTACTTC. Amino acid sequence: CASRYGPGEAQYF.